This TCR beta chain was sequenced for a study of Graves' ophthalmopathy and Graves' hyperthyroidism. Ten or more counts support this clonotype. The antigen is undetermined. Researchers turned away patients with other autoimmune diseases, uncontrolled infections, pregnancy or lactation. The authors isolated PBMCs from 8.5 to 10 ml of fresh peripheral blood. General observations from the study: Among thyroid clonotypes expanded above 0.001 frequency, most also appeared in blood. The model forecast ophthalmopathy progression, reaching 70.59% sensitivity and 72% to 80% specificity.

From RNA, the CDR3 regions of TCR beta chains were amplified and sequenced. HTBI primers served in a first-round RT-PCR, which a second-round multiplex PCR followed. TCRdb independently ran MiXCR on the multiplex PCR reads; one entry per CDR3 protein. The sample has hundreds of thousands of distinct CDR3 sequences, about a fifth seen once; the top ten hold more than 5.5%. Sequencing was done on a sample of peripheral blood. This TCR was sampled from a woman aged 18-35 years with stable Graves' hyperthyroidism. Some clones in this sample may be carry-over from other donors' samples.

The CDR3 DNA sequence: TGTGCCAGCAATTCGGAGGAGAACACTGAAGCTTTCTTT. This codes for CASNSEENTEAFF. The chain is built from TRBV2 and TRBJ1-1, with D unresolved. This CDR3 is 13 amino acids long. The germline V gene has CDR1 SNHLY and CDR2 FYNNEI. The V gene lost 7 bases and the J gene lost 1 base, with 10 bases spanning the gap.